The present T cell receptor (beta chain) was sequenced within a study of blood T cells in healthy people across ages. This clonotype was picked up a small number of times. Samples each had at least 6 micrograms of total RNA extracted. The CDR3 has 17 residues. Germline-derived CDR1 and CDR2 are ENHRY and SYGVKD. V was cut by 3 bases and J by 0 bases, with 15 bases left in between. A second about 7 to 11 cycle PCR used barcoded and J-beta primers. A minimum of 3 million CDR3-containing paired-end reads was obtained for each sample. TCRdb ran MiXCR on the 5' RACE reads and lists one entry per CDR3 protein. The sample lists 1.5 million to 2 million distinct CDR3 sequences, about 28% occurring once.

This receptor was identified in a woman in her 30s in good health. The V call is TRBV10-3, the J call TRBJ2-1; D is undetermined. Sequences were obtained from blood. DNA for the CDR3: TGTGCCATCAGTGAATCAGTGGGCGGTAGCTCCTACAATGAGCAGTTCTTC. It is translated as CAISESVGGSSYNEQFF.